Listed below are T cell receptor beta chains from one sample, sequenced in a study of T cell repertoires in cytomegalovirus infection. TCRdb passed the reads through MiXCR, listing each CDR3 protein once. Among approximately 910,000 distinct CDR3 sequences listed, roughly 30% were seen once. These receptors have no known antigen. Sequencing used cultured CD8+ T cells from PBMCs, obtained from culture after CMV antigen stimulation. The source is a human donor in good health (CMV status not recorded). Some clones in this sample may be carry-over from other donors' samples. Each CDR3 is given with its conserved first and last residue. The order of the fields is clone size, D gene, J gene, V gene, CDR3 DNA, CDR3 protein. A D gene is named only where the DNA matches it firmly. A clone size is listed for some rows: how often the clone was seen (once, few, many), or a class if it is expanded.

many . TRBJ2-2 TRBV6-5 TGTGCCAGCAGTTCGGACGGCCTAGGCGGGGAGCTGTTTTTT CASSSDGLGGELFF
. . TRBJ2-5 TRBV27 TGTGCCAGCAGTCGACTAGGGGGAAGCCAAGAGACCCAGTACTTC CASSRLGGSQETQYF
. . TRBJ2-2 TRBV6-2/TRBV6-3 TGTGCCAGCAGGGGTCGGTCCGGGGAGCTGTTTTTT CASRGRSGELFF
. . TRBJ1-5 TRBV5-6 TGTGCCAGCAGCCCCCGGCCCAACTCCAATCAGCCCCAGCATTTT CASSPRPNSNQPQHF
few TRBD1 TRBJ1-5 TRBV28 TGTGCCAGCAACTACAGGGGGAGGAATCAGCCCCAGCATTTT CASNYRGRNQPQHF
. . TRBJ2-1 TRBV19 TGTGCCAGTAGTATAACGATACGCTACGAGCAGTTCTTC CASSITIRYEQFF
. . TRBJ2-7 TRBV4-1 TGCGCCAGCAGCCAAGATTCCCAGCTCTACGAGCAGTACTTC CASSQDSQLYEQYF
. . TRBJ1-3 TRBV6-5 TGTGCCAGCAGTTACTCCTTGGGGACATCTGGAAACACCATATATTTT CASSYSLGTSGNTIYF
. TRBD1 TRBJ2-1 TRBV4-1 TGCGCCAGCAGCCAAGGTACAGGGGTCTCCTACAATGAGCAGTTCTTC CASSQGTGVSYNEQFF
. TRBD1 TRBJ1-1 TRBV7-8 TGTGCCAGCAGCAATACAGGGGCTGACGCTTTCTTT CASSNTGADAFF
. TRBD2 TRBJ2-1 TRBV29-1 TGCAGCGTTGAACCTAGCGGGGGGACCGGCGCCTACAATGAGCAGTTCTTC CSVEPSGGTGAYNEQFF